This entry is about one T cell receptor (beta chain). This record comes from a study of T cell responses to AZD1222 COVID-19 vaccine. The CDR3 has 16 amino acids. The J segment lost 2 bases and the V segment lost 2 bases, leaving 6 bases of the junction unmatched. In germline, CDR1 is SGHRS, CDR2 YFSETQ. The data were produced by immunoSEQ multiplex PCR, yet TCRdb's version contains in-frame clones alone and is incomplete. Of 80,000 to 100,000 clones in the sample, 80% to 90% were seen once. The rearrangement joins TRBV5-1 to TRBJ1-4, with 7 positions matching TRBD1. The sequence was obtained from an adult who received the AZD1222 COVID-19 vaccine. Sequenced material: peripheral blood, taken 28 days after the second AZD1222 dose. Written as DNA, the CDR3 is TGCGCCAGCAGCTTAAACCCAGGGGGGACTAATGAAAAACTGTTTTTT. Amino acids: CASSLNPGGTNEKLFF. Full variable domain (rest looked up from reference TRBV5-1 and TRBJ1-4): KAGVTQTPRYLIKTRGQQVTLSCSPISGHRSVSWYQQTPGQGLQFLFEYFSETQRNKGNFPGRFSGRQFSNSRSEMNVSTLELGDSALYLCASSLNPGGTNEKLFFGSGTQLSVL.